This is a list of T cell receptor beta chains from one sample in a study of CD8 T cells in Susac syndrome. TCRdb fed the immunoSEQ multiplex PCR reads into MiXCR, producing one record per CDR3 protein. Seen here are about 150,000 distinct CDR3 sequences, approximately 95% observed once, and the top ten hold 0.15% to 0.2%. Sample: CD4+ T cells from PBMCs. Receptor source: a human donor with Susac syndrome. The CDR3 runs from the conserved cysteine through the conserved F or W. A D gene is named only where the DNA matches it firmly. Clone size is not always given. Where it is, it says once, few, many or a class for expanded clones.

d_call | clone_size | j_call | v_call | cdr3_length | cdr3_nt | cdr3_aa
. | once | TRBJ1-5 | TRBV18 | 14 | TGTGCCAGCTCACCACCGGGCCAGGCCCAGCCCCAGCATTTT | CASSPPGQAQPQHF
. | . | TRBJ2-7 | TRBV20-1 | 14 | TGCAGTGCCACCCGTCGGGGGTATCGCTACGAGCAGTACTTC | CSATRRGYRYEQYF
TRBD2 | . | TRBJ2-1 | TRBV4-2 | 16 | TGTGCCAGCAGCCAAGACGGGACTAGCGGGTACAATGAGCAGTTCTTC | CASSQDGTSGYNEQFF
. | . | TRBJ2-5 | TRBV29-1 | 13 | TGCAGCGTTGATGGTAGCAGTCAAGAGACCCAGTACTTC | CSVDGSSQETQYF
. | . | TRBJ1-6 | TRBV20-1 | 15 | TGCAGTGCCAAAGCTCCAGGGGATTATAATTCACCCCTCCACTTT | CSAKAPGDYNSPLHF
. | . | TRBJ2-3 | TRBV18 | 14 | TGTGCCAGCTCACCAATGCAAATCCGAGATACGCAGTATTTT | CASSPMQIRDTQYF
TRBD1 | . | TRBJ1-1 | TRBV12-5 | 11 | TGTGCTAGTGGCCCCACAGGGGCAGCTTTCTTT | CASGPTGAAFF
TRBD1 | . | TRBJ1-1 | TRBV7-9 | 15 | TGTGCCAGCAGCTTGGGGACAGGTCGGACCCCTGAAGCTTTCTTT | CASSLGTGRTPEAFF
. | once | TRBJ2-1 | TRBV7-9 | 13 | TGTGCCAGCAGCTTCCAGGGGGAGGGTGAGCAGTTCTTC | CASSFQGEGEQFF
TRBD1 | . | TRBJ2-3 | TRBV7-8 | 14 | TGTGCCAGCAGCCACAGGGGGCAGGGAGATACGCAGTATTTT | CASSHRGQGDTQYF